This T cell receptor (beta chain) was found in a study of patients and donors after allogeneic stem cell transplantation. The V end was cut by 6 bases, the J end by 3 bases, with 17 bases between. The CDR3 has 15 amino acids. TCRdb itself ran the RT-PCR reads through MiXCR, one entry per CDR3 protein. The sample lists over 200,000 distinct CDR3 sequences, around two fifths occurring once. This chain joins TRBV12-3 or TRBV12-4 and TRBJ1-1; no firm D call. This TCR came from a human donor who was either an allogeneic HSCT recipient or a stem cell or donor lymphocyte infusion donor (not recorded which). It is not recorded whose cells these are; they may come from a transplant donor. The sample comprised blood, either unsorted or a sorted T cell fraction (not recorded which). The CDR3 coding sequence is TGTGCCAGCAGCCAGGACCTCTACGAGGACACTGAAGCTTTCTTT. Amino acids: CASSQDLYEDTEAFF.